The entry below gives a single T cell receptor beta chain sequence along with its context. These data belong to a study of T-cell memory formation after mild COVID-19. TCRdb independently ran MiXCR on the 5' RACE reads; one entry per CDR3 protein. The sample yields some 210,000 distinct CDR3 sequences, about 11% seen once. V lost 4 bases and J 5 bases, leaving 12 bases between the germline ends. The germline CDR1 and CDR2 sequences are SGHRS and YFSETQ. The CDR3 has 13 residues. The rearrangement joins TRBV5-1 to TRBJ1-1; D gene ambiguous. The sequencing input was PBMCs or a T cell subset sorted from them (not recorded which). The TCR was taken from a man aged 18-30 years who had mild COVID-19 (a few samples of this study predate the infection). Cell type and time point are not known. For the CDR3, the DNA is TGCGCCAGCAGCCCGGTCGGTTTGACTGAAGCTTTCTTT. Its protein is CASSPVGLTEAFF.